This TCR beta chain was observed in a study of T-cell reconstitution after alpha-beta-depleted transplantation in children. Study-wide findings and caveats: Newly produced T cells mostly provided counts and TCRbeta diversity after one year, as hyperexpanded clones declined. Surviving recipient T cells and thymic progenitors accounted for the high day-60 TCRbeta diversity observed in some patients.

Unique molecular identifiers were built into the TCRbeta library. MiXCR, run by TCRdb on the PCR reads, gives a single entry per CDR3 protein. In the table there are 500,000 to 750,000 distinct CDR3 sequences, over 25% of which are singletons. Comment on this clonotype: As yet, its antigen is unknown.

The input for sequencing was PBMCs, taken before TCRalphabeta/CD19-depleted stem cell transplant. The TCR sequence derives from a boy under two years old with Wiskott-Aldrich syndrome, due to receive a stem cell transplant.

The DNA of the CDR3 is TGCGCCAGCAGCCAAAAGGGGGGCGGGAGGGCCGTCGATGAGCAGTTCTTC. Its translation is CASSQKGGGRAVDEQFF. The gene calls are TRBV4-1 and TRBJ2-1; 9 bases fit TRBD2. Germline assignment: CDR1 MGHRA and CDR2 YSYEKL. The CDR3 extends over 17 amino acids. With V trimmed by 2 bases and J by 8 bases, 13 bases remained unmatched.